Below are 18 T cell receptor beta chains sequenced from a single sample in a study of blood T cell repertoires in COVID-19. TCRdb's copy holds only in-frame clones and misses some; the assay was immunoSEQ multiplex PCR. The data show tens of thousands of clones, with 83% seen just once and around 41% held by the top ten. Sequencing used peripheral blood. The receptor set was obtained from a man older than 75 with acute or convalescent COVID-19.

The chain employs TRBV5-8 and TRBJ1-5; 8 positions match TRBD1. The trim removed 5 bases at V and 2 bases at J, leaving 3 bases unmatched. CDR1 is SGHTS, CDR2 YDEGEE, per germline. There are 14 residues in the CDR3. In DNA form, the CDR3 reads TGTGCCAGCAGTTCGACAGGGGGCAATCAGCCCCAGCATTTT. Encoded protein: CASSSTGGNQPQHF.

The V call is TRBV7-5, the J call TRBJ2-7; TRBD1 reflects the table's D call only, with no check against the DNA. TRBV7-5 represents a pseudogene. The CDR3 totals 16 residues. CDR3 protein: CARRARPRGENYEQYF. The CDR3 nucleotides read TGTGCCAGAAGAGCAAGGCCCAGGGGCGAGAACTACGAGCAGTACTTC.

The CDR3 DNA reads TGCGCCAGCAGCTTCCAGGGGGGAAAAGATACGCAGTATTTT. This translates into CASSFQGGKDTQYF. The rearrangement links TRBV5-1 to TRBJ2-3, with D possibly TRBD1 on 7 matching bases. CDR1 SGHRS and CDR2 YFSETQ come from the germline V gene. The V and J ends lost 2 bases and 5 bases respectively, with 12 bases between them. This CDR3 is 14 amino acids long.

This clone was picked up one time. As DNA, the CDR3 is TGCGCCAGCAGCCATTGGGTTACAGGGGGAGAAAAACTGTTTTTT. It encodes CASSHWVTGGEKLFF. J is TRBJ1-4 and V is TRBV4-1; 8 positions agree with TRBD1. Germline V gives CDR1 MGHRA, CDR2 YSYEKL. The V segment lost 3 bases and the J segment 8 bases; nucleotides outside the gene matches: 8. The CDR3 has 15 amino acids.

The rearrangement links TRBV10-1 to TRBJ1-2; 8 bases agree with TRBD1. The ends lost 6 bases at V and 4 bases at J; junction bases unmatched: 10. The CDR3 has 15 residues. In germline, CDR1 is WNHNN, CDR2 SYGVQD (reference sequence). The CDR3 is CASRAGQVTLYGYTF. As DNA, the CDR3 is TGCGCCAGCAGAGCGGGACAGGTAACCCTCTATGGCTACACCTTC.

This clone showed up just once. CDR3 sequence reads: CASSSTGYEQYF. The CDR3 DNA sequence: TGTGCCAGCAGCTCCACAGGCTACGAGCAGTACTTC. V and J are TRBV7-2 and TRBJ2-7, with D maybe TRBD1 (5 bases). In germline, CDR1 is SGHTA, CDR2 FQGNSA. The CDR3 extends over 12 amino acids. Trimming pared 4 bases from V and 3 bases from J, leaving 7 bases between.

As regards this clone: The sample carries other DNA sequences with the same CDR3. This chain links TRBV4-2 with TRBJ1-5; D call uncertain. The length of the CDR3 is 14 residues. V was cut by 0 bases and J by 5 bases, with 8 bases left in between. The germline V gene has CDR1 LGHNA and CDR2 YNFKEQ. The CDR3, as DNA: TGTGCCAGCAGCCAAGATCGGGGATATCAGCCCCAGCATTTT. Amino acids: CASSQDRGYQPQHF.

This chain joins TRBV2 and TRBJ2-6; no definite D call. The length of the CDR3 is 15 residues. V shed 3 bases and J shed 0 bases, with 6 bases lying between them. Germline CDR1 SNHLY, CDR2 FYNNEI. The CDR3 DNA reads as TGTGCCAGCAGTGAGGAGACCTCTGGGGCCAACGTCCTGACTTTC. This sequence encodes CASSEETSGANVLTF.

This chain joins TRBV6-2 or TRBV6-3 and TRBJ1-1; 8 bases line up with TRBD1. The ends lost 5 bases at V and 6 bases at J; junction bases unmatched: 11. Germline V gives CDR1 MNHEY, CDR2 SVGEGT. The CDR3 runs 15 residues. The CDR3 loop reads CASSRPGTGRAEAFF. The CDR3 DNA reads TGTGCCAGCAGTAGACCCGGGACAGGAAGGGCTGAAGCTTTCTTT.

The chain has TRBV4-2 and TRBJ2-1, with D unresolved. The V end was cut by 3 bases, the J end by 4 bases, with 10 bases between. The V gene's germline CDR1 is LGHNA and CDR2 YNFKEQ. The CDR3 consists of 14 residues. For the CDR3, the DNA is TGTGCCAGCAGCCAGCCCGACTCTTACAATGAGCAGTTCTTC. Its protein is CASSQPDSYNEQFF.

The V call is TRBV11-2, the J call TRBJ1-3; no reliable D call. Germline-derived CDR1 and CDR2 are SGHAT and FQNNGV. The CDR3 runs to 14 residues. The V end lost 3 bases, the J end lost 1 base, and 7 bases lay between the germline ends. The CDR3 loop is CASSFGSSGNTIYF. DNA for the CDR3: TGTGCCAGCAGCTTCGGGAGTTCTGGAAACACCATATATTTT.

The chain couples TRBV27 to TRBJ1-2, with D perhaps TRBD1 (5 bases). The CDR3 has 11 residues. CDR1 and CDR2 (germline): MNHEY, SMNVEV (reference sequence). V lost 8 bases to trimming and J lost 5 bases, with 9 bases between them. CDR3 in DNA: TGTGCCAGCTGGGGCTCTTATGGCTACACCTTC. This codes for CASWGSYGYTF.

In its sample, this clone was seen a few times. The genes are TRBV15 and TRBJ1-2, with D tentatively TRBD1 (5 bases). Germline lookup yields CDR1 LNHNV and CDR2 YYDKDF (reference sequence). The CDR3 consists of 13 residues. V shed 0 bases and J shed 8 bases, with 10 bases lying between them. CDR3 nucleotides: TGTGCCACCAGCAGAGACCAGGGTCGCGGCTACACCTTC. This gives the protein CATSRDQGRGYTF.

V usage is TRBV18 and J usage is TRBJ1-5; maybe TRBD1 (5 bases). Between the trimmed V and J ends, which lost 3 bases and 3 bases, there was a span of 18 bases. CDR1 is KGHSH and CDR2 is LQKENI in the germline V gene. The CDR3 sequence is 17 residues long. In DNA, the CDR3 is TGTGCCAGCTCACCGGGAAGGGAACGGGGGGACAATCAGCCCCAGCATTTT. Its translation is CASSPGRERGDNQPQHF.

A single count supports this clone. This sequence joins TRBV18 and TRBJ1-1; D perhaps matches TRBD1 (5 bases). Per the germline V gene, CDR1 is KGHSH and CDR2 is LQKENI. The CDR3 has 14 amino acids. V was trimmed by 6 bases and J by 0 bases, leaving 11 bases between them. CDR3 sequence: CASSPDTMNTEAFF. The CDR3 region has the DNA TGTGCCAGCTCGCCGGACACAATGAACACTGAAGCTTTCTTT.

V is TRBV19 and J is TRBJ2-2; tentative D call: TRBD1 (6 bases). Germline V lookup: CDR1 LNHDA, CDR2 SQIVND (reference sequence). The length of the CDR3 is 15 residues. V shed 7 bases and J shed 1 base, with 13 bases lying between them. The CDR3 DNA reads as TGTGCCAGTATGAAAGGGGGATTGAACACCGGGGAGCTGTTTTTT. Its translation: CASMKGGLNTGELFF.

This clone was seen only a few times. The CDR3 DNA is TGTGCCAGCAGCTCCACCTGGACAGGGGGCGAGCAGTACTTC. It encodes CASSSTWTGGEQYF. The J gene is TRBJ2-7, the V gene TRBV5-6; 10 bases match TRBD1. This CDR3 spans 14 amino acids. V was pared by 3 bases and J by 6 bases, with 6 bases of the junction left unmatched. The germline V gene has CDR1 SGHDT and CDR2 YYEEEE.

This chain links TRBV24-1 with TRBJ2-3; the match to TRBD2 covers 11 bases. The CDR3 is made up of 17 amino acids. With V trimmed by 3 bases and J by 2 bases, 6 bases remained unmatched. Germline CDR1 is KGHDR and CDR2 is SFDVKD. CDR3 sequence: CATSDPGLAETTDTQYF. The CDR3 nucleotides read TGTGCCACCAGTGATCCGGGACTAGCGGAGACCACAGATACGCAGTATTTT.